This entry is about one T cell receptor (beta chain). As yet, its antigen is unknown. The data are from a study of T cell responses to AZD1222 COVID-19 vaccine. This CDR3 is 18 amino acids long. Trimming took off 4 bases at V and 2 bases at J, with 23 bases between the two ends. Germline loops: CDR1 SGDLS, CDR2 YYNGEE. Study-wide findings and caveats: Repertoires in all cases were sampled only once the peak T cell response had passed.

Sequencing used immunoSEQ multiplex PCR; TCRdb keeps in-frame clones, though not all of them. The sample gives around 130,000 clones, 85% to 95% of which show up once; roughly 5.6% is in the top ten. Source: peripheral blood, taken on day 0 of AZD1222 vaccination. The chain has TRBV9 and TRBJ2-3; D perhaps matches TRBD2 (6 bases). The TCR comes from an adult in good health. CDR3 in amino acids: CASSPLFETSPATDTQYF. CDR3 in DNA: TGTGCCAGCAGCCCCCTATTTGAAACTAGCCCGGCCACAGATACGCAGTATTTT.